Below are 21 T cell receptor beta chains sequenced from a single sample in a study of cytomegalovirus exposure and HLA in healthy donors. Amplification used 60 Vbeta primers and 13 Jbeta primers. Repertoires were generated with immunoSEQ multiplex PCR, while TCRdb's copy carries only in-frame clones and drops some. Among around 170,000 clones listed, roughly 80% were seen once. The sample consisted of PBMCs. All receptors derive from a man aged 40-55 years in good health and CMV-seronegative.

The gene calls are TRBV2 and TRBJ2-2; D is perhaps TRBD1 (5 bases). Trimming cost V 5 bases and J 7 bases, with 17 bases left between them. The CDR3 has 15 amino acids. CDR1 is SNHLY and CDR2 is FYNNEI in the germline V gene. The CDR3 DNA reads as TGTGCCAGCAGTCCCACAGGACCGGCGGACGGGGAGCTGTTTTTT. Encoded protein: CASSPTGPADGELFF.

The CDR3 DNA follows: TGTGCCAGCTCACCCCGGGGGACAGACCCTAACTATGGCTACACCTTC. Encoded protein: CASSPRGTDPNYGYTF. The chain couples TRBV18 to TRBJ1-2; 7 bases are a match to TRBD1. This CDR3 spans 16 amino acids. Germline CDR1 reads KGHSH; CDR2 reads LQKENI. V lost 3 bases to trimming and J lost 0 bases; unmatched junction nucleotides: 7.

J is TRBJ2-7 and V is TRBV4-3; 12 bases agree with TRBD1. The CDR3 runs to 13 residues. With 4 bases clipped from V and 5 bases from J, the junction kept 0 bases outside the gene matches. Per the germline V gene, CDR1 is LGHNA and CDR2 is YSLEER. In nucleotides, the CDR3 is TGCGCCAGCAGCCGGGACAGGGGGCACGAGCAGTACTTC. It encodes CASSRDRGHEQYF.

The chain has TRBV18 and TRBJ2-7; 7 bases map to TRBD1. This CDR3 spans 15 amino acids. Germline CDR1 reads KGHSH; CDR2 reads LQKENI. V trimming: 0 bases; J trimming: 0 bases; junction bases outside the gene matches: 2. The CDR3 sequence: CASSPPDRASYEQYF. DNA for the CDR3: TGTGCCAGCTCACCACCCGACAGGGCCTCCTACGAGCAGTACTTC. The full variable domain, rest sourced from reference TRBV18 and TRBJ2-7, is NAGVMQNPRHLVRRRGQEARLRCSPMKGHSHVYWYRQLPEEGLKFMVYLQKENIIDESGMPKERFSAEFPKEGPSILRIQQVVRGDSAAYFCASSPPDRASYEQYFGPGTRLTVT.

The V and J genes are TRBV28 and TRBJ1-5; TRBD1 matches at 9 bases. Germline trimming cut 6 bases from V and 7 bases from J; bases unmatched to any gene: 4. CDR1 MDHEN and CDR2 SYDVKM come from the germline V gene. The CDR3 length is 13 residues. Here the CDR3 DNA reads TGTGCCAGCAGCCGGGACAGGGCCCAGCCCCAGCATTTT. Translated, it gives CASSRDRAQPQHF.

The chain carries TRBV6-1 and TRBJ1-5, with 8 bases aligning to TRBD1. Per the germline V gene, CDR1 is MNHNS and CDR2 is SASEGT. This CDR3 region has 15 residues. Trimming took 4 bases from V and 0 from J; bases not matched to a gene: 2. In DNA, the CDR3 is TGTGCCAGCAGTGGGACAGGGCATAGCAATCAGCCCCAGCATTTT. Its protein is CASSGTGHSNQPQHF.

This chain connects TRBV7-8 to TRBJ2-7, with D perhaps TRBD2 (6 bases). CDR3 length: 13 amino acids. The germline V and J ends were trimmed by 4 bases and 2 bases, with 9 bases remaining between them. The germline V gene has CDR1 SGHVS and CDR2 FQNEAQ. The CDR3, as DNA: TGTGCCAGCAGCTACCCGGGGGCCTACGAGCAGTACTTC. Residues: CASSYPGAYEQYF.

This clone was picked up a small number of times. This rearrangement joins TRBV9 to TRBJ2-7, with 7 positions matching TRBD2. The V gene's germline CDR1 is SGDLS and CDR2 YYNGEE. This CDR3 has 15 amino acids. The J segment lost 4 bases and the V segment lost 4 bases, leaving 11 bases of the junction unmatched. The CDR3 region has the DNA TGTGCCAGCAGCCCCTTCGAGGGAGGGCCGTACGAGCAGTACTTC. This encodes CASSPFEGGPYEQYF. The full variable domain, its missing parts supplied by reference TRBV9 and TRBJ2-7, is DSGVTQTPKHLITATGQRVTLRCSPRSGDLSVYWYQQSLDQGLQFLIQYYNGEERAKGNILERFSAQQFPDLHSELNLSSLELGDSALYFCASSPFEGGPYEQYFGPGTRLTVT.

V usage is TRBV5-1 and J usage is TRBJ1-1; maybe TRBD1 (5 bases). The CDR3 sequence is 15 residues long. V lost 5 bases to trimming and J lost 3 bases, with 17 bases between them. Germline-derived CDR1 and CDR2 are SGHRS and YFSETQ. In nucleotides, the CDR3 is TGCGCCAGCAGACGGACCCCAAGGGGTGACACTGAAGCTTTCTTT. The encoded protein is CASRRTPRGDTEAFF.

The chain links TRBV2 to TRBJ1-1, with TRBD1 matching 9 bases. The CDR3 has 15 amino acids. Germline-derived CDR1 and CDR2 are SNHLY and FYNNEI. V was pared by 6 bases and J by 4 bases, with 9 bases of the junction left unmatched. This CDR3 is CASRAQGARGTEAFF. The CDR3 nucleotides read TGTGCCAGCAGAGCACAGGGGGCCAGGGGCACTGAAGCTTTCTTT.

The table lists this clone with a few counts. The chain joins TRBV7-3 to TRBJ2-7; D is perhaps TRBD2 (5 bases). Trimming pared 1 base from V and 3 bases from J, leaving 10 bases between. Per the germline V gene, CDR1 is SGHTA and CDR2 is FQGTGA. This CDR3 is 14 amino acids long. CDR3 loop: CASSLMAGGYEQYF. CDR3 DNA: TGTGCCAGCAGCTTAATGGCAGGAGGCTACGAGCAGTACTTC.

This clone was counted a single time. The rearrangement uses TRBV9 and TRBJ2-7; a weak D match, TRBD2 (5 bases). This CDR3 comprises 12 residues. CDR1 SGDLS and CDR2 YYNGEE come from the germline V gene. The V and J ends lost 3 bases and 6 bases respectively, with 10 bases between them. The CDR3 DNA sequence: TGTGCCAGCAGCGCCGCTGGGAGCGAGCAGTACTTC. It specifies CASSAAGSEQYF.

This clone was seen a handful of times. V and J are TRBV29-1 and TRBJ1-5; TRBD1 matches at 10 bases. V shed 6 bases and J 3 bases; nucleotides not matched to a gene: 5. The CDR3 covers 14 residues. Per the germline V gene, CDR1 is SQVTM and CDR2 is ANQGSEA. The CDR3 protein is CSVRQGAANQPQHF. CDR3 nucleotides: TGCAGCGTGAGACAGGGGGCGGCCAATCAGCCCCAGCATTTT.

This chain links TRBV6-5 with TRBJ2-5, with TRBD2 identical over 9 bases. The DNA end is a closer match to TRBJ2-7, so the J assignment may be wrong. This CDR3 has 14 amino acids. Germline CDR1 reads MNHEY; CDR2 reads SVGAGI. The CDR3 DNA reads as TGTGCCAGCAGGGATAGCGGGAGCTCCTACGAGCAGTACTTC. Protein: CASRDSGSSYEQYF.

This clone was seen only once. The chain combines TRBV7-9 with TRBJ1-4; 9 nucleotides line up with TRBD1. The CDR3 spans 14 residues. V shed 6 bases and J 7 bases; nucleotides not matched to a gene: 6. Looked up from germline, CDR1 is SEHNR and CDR2 is FQNEAQ (reference sequence). CDR3: CASSLTGGSEKLFF. CDR3 DNA: TGTGCCAGCAGTCTTACAGGGGGCTCTGAAAAACTGTTTTTT.

The chain carries TRBV29-1 and TRBJ2-3, with 10 bases lining up with TRBD2. Per germline, CDR1 SQVTM and CDR2 ANQGSEA. The CDR3 covers 14 residues. V shed 6 bases, J shed 2 bases, and the junction held 5 bases outside the gene matches. CDR3 coding DNA: TGCAGCGTGAGACTAGCGGGCAACACAGATACGCAGTATTTT. The encoded protein is CSVRLAGNTDTQYF.

This chain uses TRBV7-9 with TRBJ2-3; no clear D gene. V lost 1 base, J lost 2 bases, and 7 bases lay in between. Germline V CDR1 and CDR2: SEHNR, FQNEAQ (reference sequence). This CDR3 contains 14 residues. CDR3 bases: TGTGCCAGCAGCTTAGTGGAGCTCACAGATACGCAGTATTTT. Translation: CASSLVELTDTQYF.

The chain employs TRBV6-5 and TRBJ2-3; 7 bases are a match to TRBD2. The CDR3 length is 15 residues. V dropped 8 bases and J dropped 0; count of bases not matched to a gene: 8. Germline loops: CDR1 MNHEY, CDR2 SVGAGI. The CDR3 DNA is TGTGCCAGCGGAGAGCGGGGAGCTAGCACAGATACGCAGTATTTT. It specifies CASGERGASTDTQYF.

This chain joins TRBV6-1 and TRBJ1-5, with a possible D match to TRBD1 (5 bases). Germline-derived CDR1 and CDR2 are MNHNS and SASEGT. The CDR3 covers 19 residues. Trimming removed 1 base from V and 2 bases from J, with 21 bases in between. CDR3 amino acids: CASSEVPPGVGGGNQPQHF. CDR3 bases: TGTGCCAGCAGTGAAGTCCCCCCGGGGGTGGGCGGGGGCAATCAGCCCCAGCATTTT.

The J gene is TRBJ2-7, the V gene TRBV9, with 9 positions matching TRBD2. The CDR3 covers 15 residues. Germline CDR1 SGDLS, CDR2 YYNGEE. V trimming: 0 bases; J trimming: 2 bases; junction bases outside the gene matches: 3. The CDR3: CASSVGASGAYEQYF. In DNA form, the CDR3 reads TGTGCCAGCAGCGTAGGAGCTAGCGGGGCCTACGAGCAGTACTTC. Combining the CDR3 with reference TRBV9 and TRBJ2-7 gives the whole variable domain DSGVTQTPKHLITATGQRVTLRCSPRSGDLSVYWYQQSLDQGLQFLIQYYNGEERAKGNILERFSAQQFPDLHSELNLSSLELGDSALYFCASSVGASGAYEQYFGPGTRLTVT.

This chain links TRBV5-1 with TRBJ2-2; weak D call: TRBD2 (5 bases). Germline V gives CDR1 SGHRS, CDR2 YFSETQ. The CDR3 length is 17 residues. The V and J ends lost 4 bases and 2 bases respectively, with 18 bases between them. The CDR3 loop reads CASSPHLGSSNTGELFF. The CDR3 bases are TGCGCCAGCAGCCCCCATTTGGGGAGTTCAAACACCGGGGAGCTGTTTTTT.